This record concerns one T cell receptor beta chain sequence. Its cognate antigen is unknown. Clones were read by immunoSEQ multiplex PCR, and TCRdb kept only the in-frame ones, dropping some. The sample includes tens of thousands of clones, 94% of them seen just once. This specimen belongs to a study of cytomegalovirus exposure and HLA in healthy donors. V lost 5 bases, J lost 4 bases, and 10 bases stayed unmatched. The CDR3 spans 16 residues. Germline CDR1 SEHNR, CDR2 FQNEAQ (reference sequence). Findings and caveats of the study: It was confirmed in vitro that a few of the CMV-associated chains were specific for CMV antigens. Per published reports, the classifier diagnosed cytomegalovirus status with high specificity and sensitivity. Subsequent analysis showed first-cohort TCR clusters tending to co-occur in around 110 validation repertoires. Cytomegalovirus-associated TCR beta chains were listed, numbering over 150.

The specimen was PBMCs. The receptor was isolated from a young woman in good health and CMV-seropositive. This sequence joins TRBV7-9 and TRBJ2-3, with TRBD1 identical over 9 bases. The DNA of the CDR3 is TGTGCCAGCAGCACGAATTCACAGGGGGCACCAGATACGCAGTATTTT. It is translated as CASSTNSQGAPDTQYF. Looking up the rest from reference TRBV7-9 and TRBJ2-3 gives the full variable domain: DTGVSQNPRHKITKRGQNVTFRCDPISEHNRLYWYRQTLGQGPEFLTYFQNEAQLEKSRLLSDRFSAERPKGSFSTLEIQRTEQGDSAMYLCASSTNSQGAPDTQYFGPGTRLTVL.